This T cell receptor beta chain is drawn from a study of blood T cell repertoires in COVID-19. The wider study: The United States, Italy and Spain provided the acute and convalescent COVID-19 samples. Sources were T cells, B-cell-depleted T cells, or PBMCs; the material itself was cDNA or gDNA.

The CDR3 is 13 residues long. From germline, CDR1 is SQVTM and CDR2 ANQGSEA. Trimming shortened V by 3 bases and J by 2 bases, and 9 bases separated the two germline ends. Per the original data handling: Nucleated cell counts were estimated from reference gene primer amplification. The method was immunoSEQ multiplex PCR; TCRdb's version includes in-frame clones alone and lacks a portion of them. V and J calls and clone size are given by that table; D and trimming were obtained from the DNA. The sample holds about 200,000 clones, about nine tenths seen once. The V gene is TRBV29-1, the J gene TRBJ2-3, with D hard to call. The sequenced sample consisted of peripheral blood. The receptor was derived from a man aged 18 to 29 with active or convalescent COVID-19. CDR3 residues: CSVDFTNTDTQYF. The DNA of the CDR3 is TGCAGCGTTGATTTCACAAACACAGATACGCAGTATTTT.